This is a list of T cell receptor beta chains from one sample in a study of control samples from healthy donors and cancer patients. The table came from immunoSEQ multiplex PCR; TCRdb's copy has only in-frame clones and leaves some out. The sample lists more than 50,000 clones; 95% to 97% were seen once. The sample comprised blood. The source is a woman between 18 and 30 years old in good health. Each CDR3 is given with its conserved first and last residue. The D gene is left open where the match is weak. Expanded clones get a size class; other rows say once, few or many, or leave the size out.

V gene	clone size	J gene	D gene	CDR3 protein	CDR3 DNA
TRBV3-1/TRBV3-2	-	TRBJ2-5	TRBD2	CASSLLAGLGETQYF	TGTGCCAGCAGCCTACTAGCGGGACTCGGGGAGACCCAGTACTTC
TRBV5-5	-	TRBJ2-7	-	CASSLSHGVYEQYF	TGTGCCAGCAGCTTGTCTCACGGAGTTTACGAGCAGTACTTC
TRBV2	-	TRBJ1-1	-	CASSGWDGGLNTEAFF	TGTGCCAGCAGTGGTTGGGACGGAGGGTTGAACACTGAAGCTTTCTTT
TRBV6-5	-	TRBJ2-7	-	CASGVRQGGYEQYF	TGTGCCAGCGGGGTAAGACAGGGAGGCTACGAGCAGTACTTC
TRBV15	-	TRBJ2-1	-	CATSRVTDSSYNEQFF	TGTGCCACCAGCAGAGTGACAGACAGCTCCTACAATGAGCAGTTCTTC
TRBV10-3	-	TRBJ1-2	TRBD1	CAINTGGISNYGYTF	TGTGCCATCAATACAGGGGGGATTTCTAACTATGGCTACACCTTC
TRBV13	-	TRBJ1-5	-	CASSLGRGGNQPQHF	TGTGCCAGCAGCTTAGGCCGGGGAGGCAATCAGCCCCAGCATTTT
TRBV7-2	-	TRBJ2-7	TRBD2	CASSFLGLEFSEQYF	TGTGCCAGCAGCTTTTTGGGACTAGAATTCTCCGAGCAGTACTTC
TRBV30	-	TRBJ1-2	TRBD1	CAWTPPGTGGGYTF	TGTGCCTGGACCCCCCCCGGGACAGGGGGCGGCTACACCTTC
TRBV9	-	TRBJ2-3	-	CASSGDTQYF	TGTGCCAGCAGCGGAGATACGCAGTATTTT
TRBV7-9	-	TRBJ1-2	-	CASSRTANYGYTF	TGTGCCAGCAGTCGGACAGCTAACTATGGCTACACCTTC
TRBV28	-	TRBJ1-2	-	CASGGGPNGYTF	TGTGCCAGCGGAGGGGGGCCGAATGGCTACACCTTC
TRBV28	once	TRBJ2-7	TRBD2	CASRPTSGGAFLYEQYF	TGTGCCAGCAGACCTACTAGCGGGGGGGCCTTTCTCTACGAGCAGTACTTC
TRBV2	-	TRBJ2-3	-	CASQAVLDTDTQYF	TGTGCCAGCCAAGCGGTTTTGGACACAGATACGCAGTATTTT
TRBV11-2	-	TRBJ2-1	TRBD2	CASSFDSGDEQFF	TGTGCCAGCAGCTTCGATAGCGGGGATGAGCAGTTCTTC
TRBV27	-	TRBJ1-6	-	CASSRGPNLPALHF	TGTGCCAGCAGCAGGGGTCCGAACCTTCCAGCCCTCCACTTT
TRBV11-2	-	TRBJ1-1	-	CASSLVWWPEVTEAFF	TGTGCCAGCAGCTTAGTATGGTGGCCGGAAGTCACTGAAGCTTTCTTT
TRBV7-9	once	TRBJ2-1	-	CASSLELDEQFF	TGTGCCAGCAGCTTAGAACTAGATGAGCAGTTCTTC
TRBV9	-	TRBJ1-5	-	CASSGLNQPQHF	TGTGCCAGCAGCGGGCTGAATCAGCCCCAGCATTTT
TRBV7-9	-	TRBJ1-1	-	CASSPYRDLGTEAFF	TGTGCCAGCAGCCCATACAGGGATCTTGGCACTGAAGCTTTCTTT
TRBV30	-	TRBJ2-7	TRBD1	CAWDRGGQGLYEQYF	TGTGCCTGGGACCGCGGGGGACAGGGCTTGTACGAGCAGTACTTC
TRBV7-2	-	TRBJ1-2	-	CASSPQGGGYTF	TGTGCCAGCAGCCCACAGGGCGGGGGCTACACCTTC
TRBV2	-	TRBJ1-2	-	CARGDYGYTF	TGTGCGCGGGGTGACTATGGCTACACCTTC
TRBV5-6	-	TRBJ1-6	TRBD1	CASSLPRGDYNSPLHF	TGTGCCAGCAGCTTGCCCAGGGGGGACTATAATTCACCCCTCCACTTT
TRBV7-6	-	TRBJ1-1	TRBD1	CASSPLPGGRNTEAFF	TGTGCCAGCAGCCCCCTTCCAGGGGGCCGAAACACTGAAGCTTTCTTT
TRBV5-6	-	TRBJ1-4	-	CASNKGVLANEKLFF	TGTGCCAGCAACAAAGGGGTATTGGCTAATGAAAAACTGTTTTTT
TRBV5-6	-	TRBJ2-2	-	CASSLVGVELFF	TGTGCCAGCAGCTTGGTAGGAGTGGAGCTGTTTTTT
TRBV6-5	-	TRBJ2-3	TRBD2	CASSTSGGPDTQYF	TGTGCCAGCAGTACTAGCGGGGGGCCAGATACGCAGTATTTT
TRBV12-3/TRBV12-4	-	TRBJ1-1	-	CASRPGGNTEAFF	TGTGCCAGCCGACCCGGGGGCAATACTGAAGCTTTCTTT
TRBV7-3	-	TRBJ2-6	-	CASSPQGRAGANVLTF	TGTGCCAGCAGCCCCCAGGGGCGGGCTGGGGCCAACGTCCTGACTTTC
TRBV30	-	TRBJ2-7	-	CAWSVVGEKQYF	TGTGCCTGGAGTGTCGTAGGGGAGAAGCAGTACTTC
TRBV9	-	TRBJ2-7	TRBD2	CASSVSTGGSYEQYF	TGTGCCAGCAGCGTTTCGACGGGGGGCTCCTACGAGCAGTACTTC
TRBV4-1	-	TRBJ2-1	TRBD2	CASSRSGGIYNEQFF	TGCGCCAGCAGCCGTAGCGGGGGGATCTACAATGAGCAGTTCTTC
TRBV27	-	TRBJ2-7	-	CASGWGAGEQYF	TGTGCCAGCGGCTGGGGGGCGGGCGAGCAGTACTTC
TRBV6-2/TRBV6-3	-	TRBJ1-3	-	CASSFGNTIYF	TGTGCCAGCAGTTTTGGAAACACCATATATTTT
TRBV7-9	-	TRBJ2-5	-	CASSLVAGRFQETQYF	TGTGCCAGCAGCTTAGTGGCGGGAAGGTTCCAAGAGACCCAGTACTTC
TRBV2	-	TRBJ2-6	-	CASSGGQGANVLTF	TGTGCCAGCAGTGGGGGCCAAGGGGCCAACGTCCTGACTTTC
TRBV11-2	-	TRBJ1-2	-	CASSSNGLGYGYTF	TGTGCCAGCAGCTCTAATGGCTTGGGCTATGGCTACACCTTC
TRBV27	-	TRBJ2-3	-	CASSLGSKSTDTQYF	TGTGCCAGCAGCCTTGGCTCGAAAAGCACAGATACGCAGTATTTT
TRBV12-3/TRBV12-4	once	TRBJ2-3	-	CASSYRDIDTQYF	TGTGCCAGCAGTTACAGGGATATAGATACGCAGTATTTT
TRBV19	-	TRBJ1-4	-	CASSMRRTNEKLFF	TGTGCCAGTAGTATGAGGAGGACTAATGAAAAACTGTTTTTT
TRBV29-1	-	TRBJ2-7	-	CSVVRDRLSYEQYF	TGCAGCGTTGTACGTGACAGACTCTCCTACGAGCAGTACTTC
TRBV28	-	TRBJ1-2	TRBD1	CASSLPTGRYGYTF	TGTGCCAGCAGTTTGCCGACAGGGAGGTATGGCTACACCTTC
TRBV27	-	TRBJ1-2	-	CASSTSGEGANYGYTF	TGTGCCAGCAGTACCTCAGGGGAGGGAGCTAACTATGGCTACACCTTC
TRBV19	-	TRBJ2-2	TRBD2	CASIAGGHNTGELFF	TGTGCCAGTATTGCGGGGGGCCATAACACCGGGGAGCTGTTTTTT
TRBV4-1	-	TRBJ2-2	TRBD1	CASSQIRNRGTGELFF	TGCGCCAGCAGCCAAATAAGGAACAGGGGCACCGGGGAGCTGTTTTTT
TRBV19	-	TRBJ1-5	-	CASSIGHFSNQPQHF	TGTGCCAGTAGTATAGGACATTTTAGCAATCAGCCCCAGCATTTT
TRBV18	-	TRBJ2-7	-	CASSPRRGRRDEQYF	TGTGCCAGCTCACCACGTAGGGGAAGGCGCGACGAGCAGTACTTC
TRBV19	-	TRBJ1-5	-	CASRDLNQPQHF	TGTGCCAGTAGGGACCTGAATCAGCCCCAGCATTTT
TRBV5-8	-	TRBJ2-3	-	CASSLAWVGVDTQYF	TGTGCCAGCAGCTTGGCCTGGGTCGGTGTTGATACGCAGTATTTT
TRBV15	-	TRBJ1-1	-	CATSEGQPEAFF	TGTGCCACCAGTGAGGGGCAGCCTGAAGCTTTCTTT
TRBV30	-	TRBJ1-3	-	CASGHLGNTIYF	TGTGCCTCTGGGCACCTTGGAAACACCATATATTTT
TRBV5-6	-	TRBJ1-1	-	CASSFGGGTEAFF	TGTGCCAGCAGCTTTGGGGGTGGAACTGAAGCTTTCTTT
TRBV7-2	-	TRBJ1-6	-	CASSLGRPGYNSPLHF	TGTGCCAGCAGCTTGGGCAGGCCGGGCTATAATTCACCCCTCCACTTT
TRBV7-2	-	TRBJ1-2	-	CASSPNWLDAGYTF	TGTGCCAGCAGCCCCAATTGGTTGGATGCTGGCTACACCTTC
TRBV3-1/TRBV3-2	-	TRBJ1-1	-	CASTLQGFAGTEAFF	TGTGCCAGCACCTTACAGGGTTTTGCGGGGACTGAAGCTTTCTTT
TRBV6-6	medium-sized	TRBJ2-2	TRBD1	CASRGQGETGELFF	TGTGCCAGCAGAGGACAGGGGGAAACCGGGGAGCTGTTTTTT
TRBV2	-	TRBJ1-1	TRBD1	CASSVTGVKAFF	TGTGCCAGCAGTGTCACAGGGGTGAAAGCTTTCTTT
TRBV18	-	TRBJ2-1	TRBD2	CASSPQLAGGDNEQFF	TGTGCCAGCTCACCCCAACTAGCGGGGGGGGACAATGAGCAGTTCTTC
TRBV3-1/TRBV3-2	-	TRBJ1-4	-	CASSHADSRTNEKLFF	TGTGCCAGCAGCCATGCGGACAGTAGAACTAATGAAAAACTGTTTTTT